The rows below give T cell receptor beta chains drawn from one sample of a study of cytomegalovirus exposure and HLA in healthy donors. Repertoires were generated with immunoSEQ multiplex PCR, while TCRdb's copy carries only in-frame clones and drops some. The sample includes 150,000 to 200,000 clones, roughly 78% seen only once; the top ten take about 0.63%. Sequenced: PBMCs. All receptors derive from a boy aged 5-17 years in good health and CMV-seronegative. Each CDR3 is given with its conserved first and last residue. A D gene is named only where the DNA matches it firmly. Not every row has a clone size; where given, it reads once, few, many or a size class.

-	TRBJ1-1	TRBD1	TRBV29-1	CSVEDTGEIRNTEAFF	TGCAGCGTTGAAGATACAGGGGAGATAAGGAACACTGAAGCTTTCTTT
-	TRBJ2-3	-	TRBV6-5	CASTPKAADTQYF	TGTGCCAGCACCCCAAAGGCGGCAGATACGCAGTATTTT
-	TRBJ2-1	TRBD2	TRBV5-1	CASSFGGSVYEQFF	TGCGCCAGCAGCTTCGGCGGGAGCGTCTATGAGCAGTTCTTC
-	TRBJ1-5	TRBD1	TRBV5-6	CASSQQGQPQHF	TGTGCCAGCAGCCAACAGGGGCAGCCCCAGCATTTT
-	TRBJ2-6	TRBD1	TRBV7-6	CASSSHRGPGANVLTF	TGTGCCAGCAGCTCACACAGGGGGCCGGGGGCCAACGTCCTGACTTTC
-	TRBJ2-4	TRBD1	TRBV6-1	CASTDRGENIQYF	TGTGCCAGCACGGACAGGGGGGAAAACATTCAGTACTTC
-	TRBJ1-2	TRBD1	TRBV9	CASSGGDRAPSGYTF	TGTGCCAGCAGCGGAGGGGACAGGGCCCCGAGTGGCTACACCTTC
-	TRBJ1-3	TRBD1	TRBV2	CASSERYPPTGGSSGNTIYF	TGTGCCAGCAGTGAACGTTATCCCCCGACAGGGGGTTCCTCTGGAAACACCATATATTTT
once	TRBJ1-2	-	TRBV7-3	CASSSGPGTYGYTF	TGTGCCAGCAGCTCCGGACCGGGAACCTATGGCTACACCTTC
-	TRBJ1-4	TRBD1	TRBV4-3	CASSQGTGIGEKLFF	TGCGCCAGCAGCCAAGGGACAGGGATCGGAGAAAAACTGTTTTTT
once	TRBJ1-1	TRBD1	TRBV4-3	CASSPFLGTVEAFF	TGCGCCAGCAGCCCATTCCTCGGGACAGTCGAAGCTTTCTTT
-	TRBJ2-1	-	TRBV15	CATSRESSSHNEQFF	TGTGCCACCAGCAGAGAATCGAGCTCCCACAATGAGCAGTTCTTC
-	TRBJ2-7	-	TRBV6-6	CASRGAGPHYEQYF	TGTGCCAGCAGGGGGGCAGGACCCCACTACGAGCAGTACTTC
-	TRBJ1-5	-	TRBV12-5	CASGLVRGGGYNQPQHF	TGTGCTAGTGGTTTGGTACGGGGAGGGGGTTACAATCAGCCCCAGCATTTT
once	TRBJ1-1	-	TRBV15	CATSSRFRVGNTEAFF	TGTGCCACCAGCAGTCGCTTCAGGGTCGGAAACACTGAAGCTTTCTTT
-	TRBJ2-7	-	TRBV5-1	CASSLGTYEQYF	TGCGCCAGCAGCTTGGGTACCTACGAGCAGTACTTC
-	TRBJ2-6	TRBD1	TRBV9	CASSEGQGVGRLSGANVLTF	TGTGCCAGCAGCGAGGGACAGGGAGTGGGTCGACTCTCTGGGGCCAACGTCCTGACTTTC
-	TRBJ2-5	TRBD2	TRBV18	CASSPPDTGGPVETQYF	TGTGCCAGCTCACCCCCGGACACGGGAGGGCCTGTAGAGACCCAGTACTTC
few	TRBJ2-7	-	TRBV27	CASSLSPPLGVSYEQYF	TGTGCCAGCAGTTTATCGCCACCGCTAGGCGTATCCTACGAGCAGTACTTC
-	TRBJ2-1	-	TRBV25-1	CASSPPGYNEQFF	TGTGCCAGCAGTCCCCCAGGCTACAATGAGCAGTTCTTC
-	TRBJ2-3	TRBD2	TRBV5-1	CASSLDAGGRTDTQYF	TGCGCCAGCAGCTTGGATGCGGGGGGTCGCACAGATACGCAGTATTTT
-	TRBJ1-1	-	TRBV5-1	CASSLASSRGHTEAFF	TGCGCCAGCAGCTTGGCTTCCTCAAGAGGGCACACTGAAGCTTTCTTT
-	TRBJ1-3	-	TRBV6-6	CASRLTTSGNTIYF	TGTGCCAGCAGGCTGACTACCTCTGGAAACACCATATATTTT
few	TRBJ2-1	TRBD2	TRBV7-3	CASSLIGTNNEQFF	TGTGCCAGCAGCTTAATAGGGACTAACAATGAGCAGTTCTTC
-	TRBJ1-1	TRBD1	TRBV11-3	CASSPRQGGYTEAFF	TGTGCCAGCAGCCCCCGACAGGGCGGTTACACTGAAGCTTTCTTT
-	TRBJ2-6	-	TRBV19	CASSIVESGANVLTF	TGTGCCAGTAGTATAGTCGAGTCCGGGGCCAACGTCCTGACTTTC
few	TRBJ2-7	-	TRBV11-3	CASSLISSEDEQYF	TGTGCCAGCAGCTTAATATCTAGCGAGGACGAGCAGTACTTC
-	TRBJ2-5	-	TRBV19	CASKRARSPQETQYF	TGTGCCAGTAAGCGAGCTCGGTCCCCCCAAGAGACCCAGTACTTC
few	TRBJ2-1	-	TRBV13	CASSLWASAGESSYNEQFF	TGTGCCAGCAGCTTATGGGCGTCCGCCGGGGAGAGCTCCTACAATGAGCAGTTCTTC
-	TRBJ2-1	TRBD1	TRBV5-1	CASSSGQGGSYNEQFF	TGCGCCAGCAGCTCGGGACAGGGGGGCTCCTACAATGAGCAGTTCTTC
-	TRBJ2-3	-	TRBV19	CASSLYSGQRTDTQYF	TGTGCCAGTAGTCTGTACTCCGGACAGCGCACAGATACGCAGTATTTT
-	TRBJ1-1	-	TRBV2	CASNPQGEAFF	TGTGCCAGCAACCCCCAGGGTGAAGCTTTCTTT
-	TRBJ2-2	-	TRBV4-1	CASSLTTSKAGELFF	TGCGCCAGCAGCCTTACGACTAGTAAGGCCGGGGAGCTGTTTTTT
-	TRBJ1-2	TRBD1	TRBV9	CASSVGTGRGANYGYTF	TGTGCCAGCAGCGTGGGGACAGGGAGGGGAGCTAACTATGGCTACACCTTC
-	TRBJ2-7	TRBD1	TRBV27	CASRRTGDHYEQYF	TGTGCCAGCAGAAGGACAGGGGATCACTACGAGCAGTACTTC
-	TRBJ2-3	TRBD2	TRBV7-2	CASSFGLAADTQYF	TGTGCCAGCAGCTTCGGACTAGCGGCAGATACGCAGTATTTT
-	TRBJ1-4	-	TRBV4-1	CASSQTATNEKLFF	TGCGCCAGCAGCCAAACTGCAACTAATGAAAAACTGTTTTTT
-	TRBJ1-4	TRBD1	TRBV29-1	CSVAGTGSNEKLFF	TGCAGCGTCGCCGGGACAGGTTCAAATGAAAAACTGTTTTTT
-	TRBJ1-1	-	TRBV9	CASSVLAGNTEAFF	TGTGCCAGCAGCGTATTGGCAGGGAACACTGAAGCTTTCTTT
-	TRBJ1-2	TRBD1	TRBV7-2	CASSLANRGDGYTF	TGTGCCAGCAGCTTAGCGAACAGGGGCGATGGCTACACCTTC
-	TRBJ1-2	-	TRBV5-1	CASSLSEDGYTF	TGCGCCAGCAGCCTATCGGAGGATGGCTACACCTTC
-	TRBJ2-7	-	TRBV4-3	CASSGGYEQYF	TGCGCCAGCAGTGGAGGATACGAGCAGTACTTC
once	TRBJ2-4	TRBD2	TRBV29-1	CSVKRSGGRLAKNIQYF	TGCAGCGTGAAGAGGAGCGGGGGCCGTCTAGCCAAAAACATTCAGTACTTC
-	TRBJ2-3	-	TRBV10-3	CAISESGRGADTQYF	TGTGCCATCAGTGAGTCAGGCAGGGGAGCAGATACGCAGTATTTT